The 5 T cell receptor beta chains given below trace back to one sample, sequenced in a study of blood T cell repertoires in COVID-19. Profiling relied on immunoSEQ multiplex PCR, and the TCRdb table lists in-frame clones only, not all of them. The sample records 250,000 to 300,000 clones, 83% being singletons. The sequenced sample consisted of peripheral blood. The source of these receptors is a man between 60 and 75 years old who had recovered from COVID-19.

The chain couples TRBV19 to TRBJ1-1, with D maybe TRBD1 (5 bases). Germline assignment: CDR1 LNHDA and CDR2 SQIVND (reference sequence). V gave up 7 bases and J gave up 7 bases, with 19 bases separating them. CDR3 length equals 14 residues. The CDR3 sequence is CASTPGTYDGEAFF. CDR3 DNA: TGTGCCAGTACCCCGGGGACTTATGACGGTGAAGCTTTCTTT.

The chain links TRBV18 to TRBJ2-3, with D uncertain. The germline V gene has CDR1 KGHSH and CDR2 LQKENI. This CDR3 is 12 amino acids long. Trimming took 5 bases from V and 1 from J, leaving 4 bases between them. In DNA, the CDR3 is TGTGCCAGCTCATCAGGCACAGATACGCAGTATTTT. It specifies CASSSGTDTQYF. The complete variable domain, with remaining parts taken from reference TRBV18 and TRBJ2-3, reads NAGVMQNPRHLVRRRGQEARLRCSPMKGHSHVYWYRQLPEEGLKFMVYLQKENIIDESGMPKERFSAEFPKEGPSILRIQQVVRGDSAAYFCASSSGTDTQYFGPGTRLTVL.

This CDR3 reads CSVGQGFTNTEAFF. The CDR3 region has the DNA TGCAGCGTTGGACAGGGGTTTACGAACACTGAAGCTTTCTTT. This chain connects TRBV29-1 to TRBJ1-1, with 8 bases aligning to TRBD1. Germline CDR1 SQVTM, CDR2 ANQGSEA. This CDR3 is 14 amino acids long. V trimming: 4 bases; J trimming: 1 base; junction bases outside the gene matches: 5.

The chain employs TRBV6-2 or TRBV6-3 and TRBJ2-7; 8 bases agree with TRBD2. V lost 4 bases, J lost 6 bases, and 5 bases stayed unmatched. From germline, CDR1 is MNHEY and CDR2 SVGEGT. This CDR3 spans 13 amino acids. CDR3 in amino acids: CASSFRGGREQYF. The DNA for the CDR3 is TGTGCCAGCAGTTTCCGGGGGGGCCGCGAGCAGTACTTC.

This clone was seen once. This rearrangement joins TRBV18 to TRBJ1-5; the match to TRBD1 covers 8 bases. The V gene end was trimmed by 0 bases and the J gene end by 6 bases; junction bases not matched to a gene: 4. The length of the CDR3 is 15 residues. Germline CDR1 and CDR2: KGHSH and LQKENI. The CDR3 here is CASSPPGQATQPQHF. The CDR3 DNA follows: TGTGCCAGCTCACCACCGGGACAGGCCACTCAGCCCCAGCATTTT.